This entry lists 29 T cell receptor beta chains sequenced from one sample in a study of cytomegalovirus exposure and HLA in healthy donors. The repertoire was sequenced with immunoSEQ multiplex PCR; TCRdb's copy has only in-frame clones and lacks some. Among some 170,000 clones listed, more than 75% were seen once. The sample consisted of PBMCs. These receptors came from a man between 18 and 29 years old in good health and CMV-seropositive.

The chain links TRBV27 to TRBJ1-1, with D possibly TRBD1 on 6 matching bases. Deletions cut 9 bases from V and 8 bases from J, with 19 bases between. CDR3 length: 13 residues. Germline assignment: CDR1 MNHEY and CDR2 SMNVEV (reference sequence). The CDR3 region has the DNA TGTGCCAGAACCCGGGGGGGGCAAAGGGAAGCTTTCTTT. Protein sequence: CARTRGGQREAFF.

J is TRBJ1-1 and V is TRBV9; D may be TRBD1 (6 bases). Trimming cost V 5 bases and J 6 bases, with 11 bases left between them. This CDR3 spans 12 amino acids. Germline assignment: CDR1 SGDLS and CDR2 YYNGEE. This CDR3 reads CASSQQGAEAFF. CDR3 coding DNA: TGTGCCAGCAGTCAACAGGGCGCTGAAGCTTTCTTT.

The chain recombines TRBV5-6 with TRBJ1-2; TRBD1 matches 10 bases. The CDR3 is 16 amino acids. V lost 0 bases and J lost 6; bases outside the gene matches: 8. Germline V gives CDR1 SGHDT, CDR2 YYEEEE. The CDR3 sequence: CASSLVFGTGANGYTF. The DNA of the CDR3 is TGTGCCAGCAGCTTGGTGTTCGGGACAGGGGCCAATGGCTACACCTTC. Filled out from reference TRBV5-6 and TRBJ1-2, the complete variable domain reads DAGVTQSPTHLIKTRGQQVTLRCSPKSGHDTVSWYQQALGQGPQFIFQYYEEEERQRGNFPDRFSGHQFPNYSSELNVNALLLGDSALYLCASSLVFGTGANGYTFGSGTRLTVV.

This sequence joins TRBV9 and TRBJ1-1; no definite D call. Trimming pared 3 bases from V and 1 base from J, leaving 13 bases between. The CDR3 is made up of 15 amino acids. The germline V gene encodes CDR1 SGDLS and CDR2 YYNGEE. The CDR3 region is CASSGPPNSNTEAFF. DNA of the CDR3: TGTGCCAGCAGCGGCCCCCCAAACTCGAACACTGAAGCTTTCTTT.

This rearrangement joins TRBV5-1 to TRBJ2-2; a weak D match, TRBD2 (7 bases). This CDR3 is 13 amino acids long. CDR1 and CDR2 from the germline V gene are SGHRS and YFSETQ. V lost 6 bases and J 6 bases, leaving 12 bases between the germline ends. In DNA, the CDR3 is TGCGCCAGCACACAGGGAGGGGCCGGGGAGCTGTTTTTT. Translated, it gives CASTQGGAGELFF.

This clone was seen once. The CDR3 reads CASSLGDYSYNEQFF. The CDR3 DNA reads TGTGCCAGCAGCTTGGGGGACTACAGCTACAATGAGCAGTTCTTC. V is TRBV5-6 and J is TRBJ2-1; TRBD2 aligns across 7 bases. The CDR3 contains 15 residues. V lost 0 bases to trimming and J lost 3 bases; unmatched junction nucleotides: 3. Germline V CDR1 and CDR2: SGHDT, YYEEEE.

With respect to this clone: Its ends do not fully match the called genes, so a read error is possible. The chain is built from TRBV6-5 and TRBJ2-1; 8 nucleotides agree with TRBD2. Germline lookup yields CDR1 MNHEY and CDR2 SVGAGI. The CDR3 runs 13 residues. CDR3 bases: TGTGCCAGCAGTACCCAAGGGCGGGAGGAGGGTGTCTTC. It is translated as CASSTQGREEGVF.

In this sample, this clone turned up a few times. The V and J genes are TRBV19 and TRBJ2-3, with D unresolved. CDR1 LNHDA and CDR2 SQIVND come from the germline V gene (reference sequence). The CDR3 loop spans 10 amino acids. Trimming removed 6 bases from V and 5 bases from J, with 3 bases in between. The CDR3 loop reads CASSGDTQYF. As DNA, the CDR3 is TGTGCCAGTAGCGGAGATACGCAGTATTTT.

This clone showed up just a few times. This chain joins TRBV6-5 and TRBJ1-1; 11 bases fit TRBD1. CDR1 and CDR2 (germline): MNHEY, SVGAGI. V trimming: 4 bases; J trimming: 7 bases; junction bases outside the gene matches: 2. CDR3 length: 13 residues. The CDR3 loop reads CASSSGQGGEAFF. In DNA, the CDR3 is TGTGCCAGCAGTTCGGGACAGGGGGGTGAAGCTTTCTTT.

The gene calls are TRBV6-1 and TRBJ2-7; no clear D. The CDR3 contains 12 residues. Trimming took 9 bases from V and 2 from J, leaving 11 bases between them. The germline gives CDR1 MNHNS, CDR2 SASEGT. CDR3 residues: CASVEKPYEQYF. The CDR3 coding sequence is TGTGCCAGTGTAGAAAAACCCTACGAGCAGTACTTC.

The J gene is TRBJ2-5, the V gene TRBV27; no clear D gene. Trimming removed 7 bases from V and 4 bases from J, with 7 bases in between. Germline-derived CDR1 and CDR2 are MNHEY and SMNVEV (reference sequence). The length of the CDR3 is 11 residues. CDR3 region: CASTLGETQYF. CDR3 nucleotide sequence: TGTGCCAGCACTCTCGGAGAGACCCAGTACTTC.

Written as DNA, the CDR3 is TGTGCCTGGAGTGGATCAGGAGATACGCAGTATTTT. This gives the protein CAWSGSGDTQYF. This chain links TRBV30 with TRBJ2-3; D is uncertain. With 1 base removed from V and 5 bases from J, the gap between germline ends came to 7 bases. The length of the CDR3 is 12 residues. CDR1 and CDR2 from the germline V gene are GTSNPN and SVGIG (reference sequence).

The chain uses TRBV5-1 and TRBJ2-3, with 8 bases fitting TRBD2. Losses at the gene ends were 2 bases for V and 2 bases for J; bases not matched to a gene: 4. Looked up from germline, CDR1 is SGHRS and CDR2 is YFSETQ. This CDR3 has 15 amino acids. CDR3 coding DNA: TGCGCCAGCAGCTTTAACGGGGGGGCCACAGATACGCAGTATTTT. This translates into CASSFNGGATDTQYF.

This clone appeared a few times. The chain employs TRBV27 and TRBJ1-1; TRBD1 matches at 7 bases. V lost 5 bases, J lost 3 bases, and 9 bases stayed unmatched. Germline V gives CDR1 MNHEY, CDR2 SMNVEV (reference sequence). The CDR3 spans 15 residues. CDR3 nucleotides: TGTGCCAGCAGTGAGTTCGACAGGGCGGACACTGAAGCTTTCTTT. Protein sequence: CASSEFDRADTEAFF.

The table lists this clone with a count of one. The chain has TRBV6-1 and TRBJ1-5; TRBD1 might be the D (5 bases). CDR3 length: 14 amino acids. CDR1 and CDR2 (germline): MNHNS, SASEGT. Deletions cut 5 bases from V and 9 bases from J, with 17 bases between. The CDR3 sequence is CASSLDSFQGPQHF. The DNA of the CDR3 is TGTGCCAGCAGTCTCGACAGTTTTCAAGGGCCCCAGCATTTT.

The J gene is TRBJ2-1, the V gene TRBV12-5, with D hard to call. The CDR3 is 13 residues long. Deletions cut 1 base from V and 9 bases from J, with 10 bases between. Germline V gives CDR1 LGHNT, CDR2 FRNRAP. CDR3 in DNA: TGTGCTAGTGGTTTGGGCGAAATCGGTGAGCAGTTCTTC. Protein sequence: CASGLGEIGEQFF.

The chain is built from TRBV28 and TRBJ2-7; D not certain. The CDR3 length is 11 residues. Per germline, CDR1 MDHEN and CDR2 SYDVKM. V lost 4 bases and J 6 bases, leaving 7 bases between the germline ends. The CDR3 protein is CASSYEREQYF. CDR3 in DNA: TGTGCCAGCAGTTATGAGCGCGAGCAGTACTTC.

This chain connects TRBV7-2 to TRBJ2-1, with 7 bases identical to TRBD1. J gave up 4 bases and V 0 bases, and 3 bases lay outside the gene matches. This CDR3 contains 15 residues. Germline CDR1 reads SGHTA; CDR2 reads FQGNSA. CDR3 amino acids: CASSLAGQRYNEQFF. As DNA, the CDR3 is TGTGCCAGCAGCTTAGCGGGACAGAGATACAATGAGCAGTTCTTC.

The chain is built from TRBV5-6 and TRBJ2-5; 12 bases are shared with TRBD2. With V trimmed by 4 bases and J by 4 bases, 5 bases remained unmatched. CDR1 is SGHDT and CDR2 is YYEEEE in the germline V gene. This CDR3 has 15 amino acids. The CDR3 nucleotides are TGTGCCAGCAGCATCCGACTAGCGGGAGTAGAGACCCAGTACTTC. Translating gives CASSIRLAGVETQYF.

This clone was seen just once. The CDR3 DNA sequence: TGCGCCAGCCTCCGGACAGGGACAGATACGCAGTATTTT. It encodes CASLRTGTDTQYF. V usage is TRBV5-1 and J usage is TRBJ2-3; 8 bases are shared with TRBD1. This CDR3 comprises 13 residues. Per the germline V gene, CDR1 is SGHRS and CDR2 is YFSETQ. V trimming: 7 bases; J trimming: 3 bases; junction bases outside the gene matches: 4. Full variable domain (missing parts from reference TRBV5-1 and TRBJ2-3): KAGVTQTPRYLIKTRGQQVTLSCSPISGHRSVSWYQQTPGQGLQFLFEYFSETQRNKGNFPGRFSGRQFSNSRSEMNVSTLELGDSALYLCASLRTGTDTQYFGPGTRLTVL.

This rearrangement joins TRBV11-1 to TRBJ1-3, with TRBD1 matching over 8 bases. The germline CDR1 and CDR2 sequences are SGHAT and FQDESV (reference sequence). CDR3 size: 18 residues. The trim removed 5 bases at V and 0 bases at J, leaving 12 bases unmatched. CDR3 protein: CASSPRMGQAYSGNTIYF. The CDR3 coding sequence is TGTGCCAGCAGCCCGCGCATGGGACAGGCGTACTCTGGAAACACCATATATTTT.

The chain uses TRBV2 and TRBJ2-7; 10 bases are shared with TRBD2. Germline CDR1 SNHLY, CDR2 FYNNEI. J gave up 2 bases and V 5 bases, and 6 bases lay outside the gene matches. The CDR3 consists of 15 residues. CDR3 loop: CASSPSGGLPYEQYF. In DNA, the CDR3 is TGTGCCAGCAGTCCTAGCGGGGGCTTACCCTACGAGCAGTACTTC.

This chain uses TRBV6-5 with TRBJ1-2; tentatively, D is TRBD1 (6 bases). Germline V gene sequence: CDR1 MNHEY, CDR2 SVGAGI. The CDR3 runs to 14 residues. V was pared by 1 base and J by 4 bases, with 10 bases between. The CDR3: CASSYLPGVYGYTF. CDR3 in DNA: TGTGCCAGCAGTTACTTACCAGGGGTCTATGGCTACACCTTC.

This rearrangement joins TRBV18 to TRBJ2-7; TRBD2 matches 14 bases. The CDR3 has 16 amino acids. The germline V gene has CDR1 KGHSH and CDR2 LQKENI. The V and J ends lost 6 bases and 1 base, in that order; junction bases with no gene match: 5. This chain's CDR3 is CASSLRTSGGSYEQYF. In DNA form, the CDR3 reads TGTGCCAGCTCCCTTCGGACTAGCGGGGGGTCCTACGAGCAGTACTTC.

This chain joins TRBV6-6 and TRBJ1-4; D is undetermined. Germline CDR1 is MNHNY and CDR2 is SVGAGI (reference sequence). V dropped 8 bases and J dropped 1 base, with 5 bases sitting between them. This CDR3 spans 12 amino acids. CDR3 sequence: CASEGTNEKLFF. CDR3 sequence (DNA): TGTGCCAGCGAGGGAACTAATGAAAAACTGTTTTTT.

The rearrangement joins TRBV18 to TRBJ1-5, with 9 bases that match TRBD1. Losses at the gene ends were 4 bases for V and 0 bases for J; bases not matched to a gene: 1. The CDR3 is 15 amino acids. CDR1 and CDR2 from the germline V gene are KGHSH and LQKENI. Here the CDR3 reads CASSRQGDSNQPQHF. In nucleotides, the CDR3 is TGTGCCAGCTCACGACAGGGGGATAGCAATCAGCCCCAGCATTTT. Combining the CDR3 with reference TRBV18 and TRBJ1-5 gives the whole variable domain NAGVMQNPRHLVRRRGQEARLRCSPMKGHSHVYWYRQLPEEGLKFMVYLQKENIIDESGMPKERFSAEFPKEGPSILRIQQVVRGDSAAYFCASSRQGDSNQPQHFGDGTRLSIL.

CDR3: CASSVGLAGSSYEQYF. The CDR3 coding sequence is TGTGCCAGCAGCGTAGGGCTAGCGGGCTCCTCCTACGAGCAGTACTTC. V and J are TRBV9 and TRBJ2-7; 8 nucleotides line up with TRBD2. The CDR3 has 16 residues. V gave up 0 bases and J gave up 0 bases; unmatched junction bases: 5. The germline V gene has CDR1 SGDLS and CDR2 YYNGEE.

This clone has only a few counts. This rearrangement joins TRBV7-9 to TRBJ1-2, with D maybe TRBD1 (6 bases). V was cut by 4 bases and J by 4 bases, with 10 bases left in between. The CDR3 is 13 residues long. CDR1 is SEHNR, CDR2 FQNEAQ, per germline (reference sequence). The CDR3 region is CASSSGQRYGYTF. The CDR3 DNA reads TGTGCCAGCAGCTCCGGACAGCGCTATGGCTACACCTTC.

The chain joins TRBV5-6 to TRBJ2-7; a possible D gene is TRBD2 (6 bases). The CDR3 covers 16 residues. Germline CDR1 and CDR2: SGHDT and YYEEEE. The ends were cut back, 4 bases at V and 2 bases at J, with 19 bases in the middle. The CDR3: CASSPMWGDATYEQYF. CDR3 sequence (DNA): TGTGCCAGCAGCCCCATGTGGGGGGACGCCACCTACGAGCAGTACTTC.